This T cell receptor beta chain stems from a study of blood T cell repertoires in COVID-19. The length of the CDR3 is 14 residues. Germline V lookup: CDR1 MDHEN, CDR2 SYDVKM. Trimming left V 6 bases short and J 1 base short, with 9 bases between. This clone was seen a single time. The repertoire was sequenced with immunoSEQ multiplex PCR; TCRdb's copy has only in-frame clones and lacks some. The sample includes fewer than 250,000 clones, 86% of them seen just once. Source material: peripheral blood. This chain connects TRBV28 to TRBJ2-2; tentatively, D is TRBD2 (6 bases). This clonotype was sampled from a man aged 50 to 60 with acute or convalescent COVID-19. The CDR3 sequence: CASRMGGNTGELFF. The CDR3 region has the DNA TGTGCCAGCAGGATGGGAGGGAACACCGGGGAGCTGTTTTTT.